Below, 28 T cell receptor beta chains from the same sample are listed, as sequenced in a study of PD-1 blockade in classical Hodgkin lymphoma. Repertoires were generated with immunoSEQ multiplex PCR, while TCRdb's copy carries only in-frame clones and drops some. The top ten clones hold 7.5% to 10% of a sample with around 58,000 clones, roughly nine tenths of them seen once. Patients all relapsed after autologous stem cell transplantation, and there was variation in brentuximab vedotin exposure. Sequences were derived from peripheral blood mononuclear cells (PBMCs), sampled at baseline. The origin of the receptors is a human donor with classical Hodgkin lymphoma.

The rearrangement uses TRBV9 and TRBJ1-1; 11 bases line up with TRBD1. Looked up from germline, CDR1 is SGDLS and CDR2 is YYNGEE. The junction had 7 bases not matched to a gene; V was cut back by 0 bases and J by 6 bases. The CDR3 runs to 16 residues. In DNA form, the CDR3 reads TGTGCCAGCAGCGTAGCCCCGTTGGACAGGGGGCCTGAAGCTTTCTTT. Protein product: CASSVAPLDRGPEAFF.

The chain uses TRBV5-1 and TRBJ2-2; weak D call: TRBD1 (6 bases). From germline, CDR1 is SGHRS and CDR2 YFSETQ. V lost 2 bases to trimming and J lost 0 bases, with 8 bases between them. The CDR3 runs to 15 residues. CDR3 in DNA: TGCGCCAGCAGCTTAGGACAGCCGAACACCGGGGAGCTGTTTTTT. As protein: CASSLGQPNTGELFF.

The chain joins TRBV25-1 to TRBJ2-1; no reliable D call. The germline V gene has CDR1 MGHDK and CDR2 SYGVNS. Trimming pared 4 bases from V and 8 bases from J, leaving 18 bases between. There are 15 residues in the CDR3. The CDR3 DNA sequence: TGTGCCAGCAGTGGTCGGGCCCCCCTGTACGATGAGCAGTTCTTC. It translates to CASSGRAPLYDEQFF.

The chain combines TRBV7-9 with TRBJ1-2, with unresolved D. V lost 2 bases and J lost 0, with 10 bases in between. Germline-derived CDR1 and CDR2 are SEHNR and FQNEAQ (reference sequence). There are 15 residues in the CDR3. The CDR3 here is CASSLHDLANYGYTF. DNA for the CDR3: TGTGCCAGCAGCTTACACGACTTAGCTAACTATGGCTACACCTTC.

The V call is TRBV18, the J call TRBJ2-6; no clear D. Germline V gene data show CDR1 as KGHSH and CDR2 as LQKENI. There are 13 residues in the CDR3. V lost 2 bases, J lost 1 base, and 0 bases lay in between. In nucleotides, the CDR3 is TGTGCCAGCTCACCATCTGGGGCCAACGTCCTGACTTTC. It translates to CASSPSGANVLTF.

This chain uses TRBV7-8 with TRBJ2-2; 8 nucleotides line up with TRBD1. The V gene's germline CDR1 is SGHVS and CDR2 FQNEAQ. This CDR3 is built from 16 residues. The J segment lost 6 bases and the V segment lost 2 bases, leaving 8 bases of the junction unmatched. CDR3 amino acids: CASSLYGQGVAGELFF. The CDR3, as DNA: TGTGCCAGCAGCTTATACGGACAGGGAGTCGCCGGGGAGCTGTTTTTT.

This clone was seen once. This chain connects TRBV10-2 to TRBJ1-1; D gene unclear. Trimming left V 7 bases short and J 1 base short, with 10 bases between. Per the germline V gene, CDR1 is WSHSY and CDR2 is SAAADI. This CDR3 is built from 13 residues. The chain's CDR3 is CASTRWENTEAFF. CDR3 sequence (DNA): TGCGCCAGCACAAGGTGGGAGAACACTGAAGCTTTCTTT.

About this clone itself: At the DNA level, this CDR3 is encoded by other sequences in the same sample as well. The rearrangement uses TRBV5-1 and TRBJ2-5; D is possibly TRBD1 (6 bases). V was clipped by 2 bases and J by 5 bases, with 10 bases between them. Per the germline V gene, CDR1 is SGHRS and CDR2 is YFSETQ. This CDR3 is built from 13 residues. The CDR3 bases are TGCGCCAGCAGCTTTCAGGGGCGGGAGACCCAGTACTTC. This gives the protein CASSFQGRETQYF.

This clone appeared a few times. V usage is TRBV4-2 and J usage is TRBJ2-5, with 8 bases aligning to TRBD2. The germline gives CDR1 LGHNA, CDR2 YNFKEQ. After removal of 3 bases from V and 5 bases from J, the junction contained 17 bases not matched to a gene. The CDR3 length is 18 residues. The CDR3 loop reads CASSHFTGGAGFGETQYF. The CDR3 DNA follows: TGTGCCAGCAGCCATTTTACCGGGGGGGCCGGCTTCGGGGAGACCCAGTACTTC.

The rearrangement uses TRBV10-1 and TRBJ1-1, with 8 bases that match TRBD1. The length of the CDR3 is 18 residues. CDR1 WNHNN and CDR2 SYGVQD come from the germline V gene (reference sequence). V shed 3 bases, J shed 0 bases, and the junction held 12 bases outside the gene matches. The CDR3 bases are TGCGCCAGCAGTGAAACAGTTGGACAGGGTGGTTTGAACACTGAAGCTTTCTTT. Its protein product is CASSETVGQGGLNTEAFF.

The rearrangement links TRBV28 to TRBJ2-5; 8 nucleotides line up with TRBD1. V lost 8 bases and J lost 4; bases outside the gene matches: 6. The CDR3 has 13 amino acids. Per the germline V gene, CDR1 is MDHEN and CDR2 is SYDVKM. The CDR3 coding sequence is TGTGCCAGCGGACAGGGCACCCCAGAGACCCAGTACTTC. Translated: CASGQGTPETQYF.

This clone was recorded once. The chain recombines TRBV28 with TRBJ2-1; D may be TRBD2 (6 bases). The V end was cut by 6 bases, the J end by 5 bases, with 20 bases between. CDR1 and CDR2 (germline): MDHEN, SYDVKM. CDR3 size: 16 residues. The CDR3 sequence: CASSPFWESGDNEQFF. The DNA of the CDR3 is TGTGCCAGCAGCCCCTTTTGGGAGTCGGGGGACAATGAGCAGTTCTTC.

As for this clone: At the DNA level, this CDR3 is encoded by other sequences in the same sample as well. CDR3 protein: CASSEVRDLSPSPQPQHF. The CDR3 DNA reads as TGTGCCAGCAGTGAAGTGCGGGATTTATCTCCTAGCCCCCAGCCCCAGCATTTT. This rearrangement joins TRBV6-1 to TRBJ1-5; D is unclear. This CDR3 has 18 residues. Deletions cut 1 base from V and 7 bases from J, with 23 bases between. CDR1 is MNHNS, CDR2 SASEGT, per germline.

The genes are TRBV7-2 and TRBJ2-1, with D possibly matching TRBD2 (6 bases). V lost 5 bases to trimming and J lost 6 bases, with 14 bases between them. CDR1 is SGHTA, CDR2 FQGNSA, per germline. There are 14 residues in the CDR3. The CDR3: CASSPGLGGNEQFF. CDR3 bases: TGTGCCAGCAGCCCGGGACTTGGGGGCAATGAGCAGTTCTTC.

The genes are TRBV28 and TRBJ1-2, with D maybe TRBD1 (6 bases). Per germline, CDR1 MDHEN and CDR2 SYDVKM. CDR3 length: 12 amino acids. Between the trimmed V and J ends, which lost 8 bases and 4 bases, there was a span of 11 bases. The DNA for the CDR3 is TGTGCCAGCCTGGACAGTAGCTATGGCTACACCTTC. Translating gives CASLDSSYGYTF.

V gene TRBV5-1 combines with J gene TRBJ2-1, with D perhaps matching TRBD1 (6 bases). The CDR3 consists of 13 residues. Germline V gives CDR1 SGHRS, CDR2 YFSETQ. Between the trimmed V and J ends, which lost 1 base and 5 bases, there was a span of 7 bases. CDR3 DNA sequence: TGCGCCAGCAGCTTGCAGGGGAACAATGAGCAGTTCTTC. Translated: CASSLQGNNEQFF.

This chain joins TRBV5-6 and TRBJ1-4; D is undetermined. V dropped 1 base and J dropped 8 bases, with 12 bases sitting between them. Germline V gene data show CDR1 as SGHDT and CDR2 as YYEEEE. The CDR3 is made up of 14 amino acids. CDR3: CASSLMRPREKLFF. The CDR3 nucleotides are TGTGCCAGCAGCTTGATGAGACCGAGGGAAAAACTGTTTTTT.

This clone was seen once. The rearrangement links TRBV7-2 to TRBJ2-7, with TRBD2 matching over 8 bases. The CDR3 runs to 14 residues. CDR1 is SGHTA and CDR2 is FQGNSA in the germline V gene. J lost 4 bases, V lost 3 bases, and 5 bases had no gene match. The CDR3 loop reads CASSLSRGGYEQYF. CDR3 DNA sequence: TGTGCCAGCAGCTTGTCCCGGGGGGGGTACGAGCAGTACTTC.

The chain has TRBV6-6 and TRBJ2-7; D is perhaps TRBD1 (5 bases). V lost 5 bases, J lost 0 bases, and 11 bases lay in between. Germline CDR1 MNHNY, CDR2 SVGAGI (reference sequence). This CDR3 contains 14 residues. The CDR3 spells CASSQGHNSYEQYF. In DNA form, the CDR3 reads TGTGCCAGCAGTCAAGGACACAACTCCTACGAGCAGTACTTC.

This chain connects TRBV19 to TRBJ1-1, with TRBD1 matching over 8 bases. This CDR3 comprises 13 residues. Trimming took 6 bases from V and 5 from J; bases not matched to a gene: 5. From germline, CDR1 is LNHDA and CDR2 SQIVND (reference sequence). The CDR3 nucleotides read TGTGCCAGTAGGAGGGACAGGAGAACTGAAGCTTTCTTT. Its translation is CASRRDRRTEAFF.

This chain uses TRBV18 with TRBJ2-5; D ambiguous. The CDR3 consists of 14 residues. The V and J ends lost 3 bases and 1 base respectively, with 9 bases between them. Germline loops: CDR1 KGHSH, CDR2 LQKENI. CDR3 sequence reads: CASSPPRVQETQYF. The DNA for the CDR3 is TGTGCCAGCTCACCTCCCCGGGTCCAAGAGACCCAGTACTTC.

This chain uses TRBV6-5 with TRBJ2-7; 8 bases are shared with TRBD1. The CDR3 sequence is 15 residues long. Germline values: CDR1 MNHEY, CDR2 SVGAGI. Germline trimming cut 6 bases from V and 2 bases from J; bases unmatched to any gene: 9. CDR3 coding DNA: TGTGCCAGCAGATTTTCGACAGGGGATACCTACGAGCAGTACTTC. This translates into CASRFSTGDTYEQYF.

V and J are TRBV28 and TRBJ1-2; 8 nucleotides align to TRBD1. The CDR3 loop spans 15 amino acids. CDR1 and CDR2 from the germline V gene are MDHEN and SYDVKM. V lost 4 bases to trimming and J lost 0 bases; unmatched junction nucleotides: 4. The CDR3 loop reads CASSSWTGPNYGYTF. CDR3 bases: TGTGCCAGCAGTTCCTGGACAGGGCCTAACTATGGCTACACCTTC.

The chain combines TRBV6-1 with TRBJ2-1; no clear D gene. Germline CDR1 and CDR2: MNHNS and SASEGT. Trimming took 3 bases from V and 9 from J, leaving 18 bases between them. The CDR3 totals 15 residues. The CDR3 region is CASSEGWQAGTEQFF. DNA of the CDR3: TGTGCCAGCAGTGAGGGGTGGCAGGCTGGCACTGAGCAGTTCTTC.

J is TRBJ1-4 and V is TRBV27; TRBD1 agrees at 8 bases. Germline values: CDR1 MNHEY, CDR2 SMNVEV (reference sequence). The V segment lost 11 bases and the J segment 16 bases; nucleotides outside the gene matches: 9. The CDR3 is 10 residues long. CDR3 coding DNA: TGTGCCCGAACAGGGGGAACTCGGTTTTTT. Translated: CARTGGTRFF.

The rearrangement links TRBV28 to TRBJ2-5; no definite D call. The V end lost 7 bases, the J end lost 2 bases, and 17 bases lay between the germline ends. CDR3 length: 15 residues. Germline V gene lookup returns CDR1 MDHEN and CDR2 SYDVKM. CDR3 loop: CASTSPHPYQETQYF. The CDR3 DNA reads as TGTGCCAGCACCTCACCTCATCCGTATCAAGAGACCCAGTACTTC. The full variable domain, in which reference TRBV28 and TRBJ2-5 provide the parts outside the CDR3, is DVKVTQSSRYLVKRTGEKVFLECVQDMDHENMFWYRQDPGLGLRLIYFSYDVKMKEKGDIPEGYSVSREKKERFSLILESASTNQTSMYLCASTSPHPYQETQYFGPGTRLLVL.

This chain links TRBV6-1 with TRBJ1-6; D might be TRBD1 (6 bases). The CDR3 spans 15 residues. The V end was cut by 6 bases, the J end by 3 bases, with 12 bases between. Germline V gene lookup returns CDR1 MNHNS and CDR2 SASEGT. This CDR3 reads CASSLDSDYNSPLHF. CDR3 coding DNA: TGTGCCAGCAGCCTGGACAGCGACTATAATTCACCCCTCCACTTT.

This sequence joins TRBV11-2 and TRBJ2-7, with 7 bases matching TRBD1. This CDR3 spans 15 amino acids. Trimming took 6 bases from V and 4 from J; bases not matched to a gene: 12. The germline V gene has CDR1 SGHAT and CDR2 FQNNGV. The CDR3 loop is CASSSRRIQGYEQYF. CDR3 DNA: TGTGCCAGCAGTTCACGTCGTATACAGGGGTACGAGCAGTACTTC.